One sample yielded the 25 T cell receptor beta chains listed below, sequenced in a study of T cells after yellow fever vaccination. One entry per CDR3 protein, called by TCRdb with MiXCR from the 5' RACE reads. The sample comprises roughly 500,000 distinct CDR3 sequences, 15% to 20% of which are singletons, and around 15% rests with the top ten. The sequencing used PBMCs, collected 15 days after the yellow fever booster vaccination. These receptors all come from a man aged 30 to 39 who received the YFV17D yellow fever vaccine.

The CDR3 region is CASSLGDGGNQPQHF. DNA of the CDR3: TGCGCCAGCAGCTTGGGGGATGGGGGCAATCAGCCCCAGCATTTT. The chain uses TRBV5-1 and TRBJ1-5; D is unclear. V was cut by 0 bases and J by 2 bases, with 9 bases left in between. Germline V gene data show CDR1 as SGHRS and CDR2 as YFSETQ. The length of the CDR3 is 15 residues.

The CDR3 coding sequence is TGCAGCGTTGGGGGGGTTGGAGGCTACACCTTC. Its translation: CSVGGVGGYTF. The chain carries TRBV29-1 and TRBJ1-2; D may be TRBD1 (5 bases). Germline V gene sequence: CDR1 SQVTM, CDR2 ANQGSEA. The CDR3 loop spans 11 amino acids. Trimming cost V 4 bases and J 8 bases, with 11 bases left between them.

V usage is TRBV10-3 and J usage is TRBJ2-2; 7 bases align to TRBD2. Losses at the gene ends were 0 bases for V and 0 bases for J; bases not matched to a gene: 7. Germline assignment: CDR1 ENHRY and CDR2 SYGVKD. The CDR3 runs to 18 residues. CDR3 nucleotides: TGTGCCATCAGTGAGTCGGCGGGGGTCACACCGAACACCGGGGAGCTGTTTTTT. This encodes CAISESAGVTPNTGELFF.

CDR3 DNA: TGCAGCGTTGTATCGGGACTAGCGGGGAACGAGCAGTACTTC. It is translated as CSVVSGLAGNEQYF. This rearrangement joins TRBV29-1 to TRBJ2-7; 13 bases are shared with TRBD2. The CDR3 has 14 residues. The J segment lost 5 bases and the V segment lost 4 bases, leaving 5 bases of the junction unmatched. Germline V gene lookup returns CDR1 SQVTM and CDR2 ANQGSEA.

V usage is TRBV7-6 and J usage is TRBJ1-2; 7 bases agree with TRBD1. The CDR3 sequence is 15 residues long. Germline-derived CDR1 and CDR2 are SGHVS and FNYEAQ. Germline trimming cut 3 bases from V and 6 bases from J; bases unmatched to any gene: 10. The CDR3 protein is CASSLGTRGIDGYTF. The CDR3 DNA sequence: TGTGCCAGCAGCTTGGGGACCAGGGGGATTGATGGCTACACCTTC.

The chain uses TRBV5-1 and TRBJ2-5; a weak D match, TRBD2 (5 bases). CDR1 is SGHRS and CDR2 is YFSETQ in the germline V gene. The ends were cut back, 3 bases at V and 2 bases at J, with 11 bases in the middle. This CDR3 region has 14 residues. CDR3 sequence: CASSSGLAQETQYF. The CDR3 DNA reads as TGCGCCAGCAGCTCCGGGCTAGCACAAGAGACCCAGTACTTC.

The chain couples TRBV5-1 to TRBJ2-4; 13 bases line up with TRBD2. The length of the CDR3 is 17 residues. The V and J ends lost 4 bases and 6 bases, in that order; junction bases with no gene match: 10. Per the germline V gene, CDR1 is SGHRS and CDR2 is YFSETQ. DNA of the CDR3: TGCGCCAGCAGCGAGGGGGGACTAGCGGGATGGGGAAACATTCAGTACTTC. It yields the protein CASSEGGLAGWGNIQYF.

This chain links TRBV20-1 with TRBJ1-6; a weak D match, TRBD1 (6 bases). The CDR3 consists of 15 residues. Germline CDR1 DFQATT, CDR2 SNEGSKA (reference sequence). Trimming took 3 bases from V and 7 from J, leaving 16 bases between them. The CDR3 here is CSASGGTGFNSPLHF. In nucleotides, the CDR3 is TGCAGTGCTAGTGGGGGAACAGGGTTCAATTCACCCCTCCACTTT.

The V call is TRBV27, the J call TRBJ2-7; D gene unclear. Trimming shortened V by 6 bases and J by 4 bases, and 7 bases separated the two germline ends. CDR3 size: 11 residues. Germline CDR1 and CDR2: MNHEY and SMNVEV (reference sequence). The CDR3 region has the DNA TGTGCCAGCAGAAACGGGTACGAGCAGTACTTC. It specifies CASRNGYEQYF.

This chain connects TRBV6-2 or TRBV6-3 to TRBJ2-1, with 7 bases lining up with TRBD2. V lost 8 bases to trimming and J lost 5 bases; unmatched junction nucleotides: 6. The CDR3 is 13 amino acids. Looked up from germline, CDR1 is MNHEY and CDR2 is SVGEGT. CDR3 sequence reads: CASLYSGHNEQFF. The DNA for the CDR3 is TGTGCCAGCTTATATAGCGGGCACAATGAGCAGTTCTTC.

This clonotype was counted between two and nine times. The rearrangement uses TRBV3-1 and TRBJ2-1, with D possibly being TRBD1 (6 bases). From germline, CDR1 is LGHDT and CDR2 YNNKEL (reference sequence). Trimming left V 4 bases short and J 10 bases short, with 11 bases between. The CDR3 runs to 12 residues. The CDR3 DNA is TGTGCCAGCAGCCCTGTGGGGGCGGAGCAGTTCTTC. This sequence encodes CASSPVGAEQFF.

A few counts support this clonotype. The genes are TRBV29-1 and TRBJ2-1; 8 nucleotides agree with TRBD2. CDR1 is SQVTM and CDR2 is ANQGSEA in the germline V gene. With 6 bases clipped from V and 4 bases from J, the junction kept 8 bases outside the gene matches. The CDR3 has 14 amino acids. CDR3 DNA sequence: TGCAGCGTCGCAAGCGGGAGTAGGTACAATGAGCAGTTCTTC. Residues: CSVASGSRYNEQFF.

This chain joins TRBV4-3 and TRBJ2-1; D ambiguous. V lost 0 bases to trimming and J lost 5 bases, with 5 bases between them. CDR1 and CDR2 from the germline V gene are LGHNA and YSLEER. This CDR3 spans 13 amino acids. The CDR3 nucleotides read TGCGCCAGCAGCCAAGAACTTAACAATGAGCAGTTCTTC. Protein sequence: CASSQELNNEQFF.

This clonotype was counted a few times. The genes are TRBV11-2 and TRBJ2-3, with D perhaps matching TRBD1 or TRBD2 (5 bases each). Trimming pared 1 base from V and 4 bases from J, leaving 12 bases between. CDR1 and CDR2 (germline): SGHAT, FQNNGV. CDR3 length equals 15 residues. CDR3 in amino acids: CASSLGGARPDTQYF. As DNA, the CDR3 is TGTGCCAGCAGCTTAGGAGGGGCGCGCCCAGATACGCAGTATTTT.

This rearrangement joins TRBV6-1 to TRBJ2-7; 10 bases map to TRBD1. J was trimmed by 4 bases and V by 6 bases; bases with no gene match: 6. This CDR3 contains 14 residues. The germline CDR1 and CDR2 sequences are MNHNS and SASEGT. The CDR3 bases are TGTGCCAGCAGGACTAGGGACAGGGGATACGAGCAGTACTTC. It is translated as CASRTRDRGYEQYF.

In this sample, this clonotype turned up once. This rearrangement joins TRBV5-1 to TRBJ2-7; 8 bases match TRBD2. Per the germline V gene, CDR1 is SGHRS and CDR2 is YFSETQ. The J segment lost 2 bases and the V segment lost 4 bases, leaving 8 bases of the junction unmatched. The CDR3 covers 15 residues. The DNA of the CDR3 is TGCGCCAGCAGCGGCGGCGGGGGACTAGCCTACGAGCAGTACTTC. Translating gives CASSGGGGLAYEQYF.

The chain is built from TRBV12-3 or TRBV12-4 and TRBJ2-1; 8 nucleotides line up with TRBD2. The CDR3 length is 15 residues. The J segment lost 6 bases and the V segment lost 5 bases, leaving 9 bases of the junction unmatched. The CDR3 nucleotides read TGTGCCAGCAGTGTCCTAGCGGGCTCTTCCAATGAGCAGTTCTTC. Amino acids: CASSVLAGSSNEQFF.

In this sample, this clonotype turned up a few times. This chain connects TRBV29-1 to TRBJ2-3; D may be TRBD1 (6 bases). Germline values: CDR1 SQVTM, CDR2 ANQGSEA. The CDR3 contains 15 residues. V was cut by 7 bases and J by 1 base, with 18 bases left in between. The CDR3 here is CSGLRGGPRTDTQYF. CDR3 in DNA: TGCAGCGGATTAAGAGGGGGACCTCGCACAGATACGCAGTATTTT.

A few counts support this clonotype. This chain uses TRBV20-1 with TRBJ1-2, with D unclear. V shed 2 bases and J shed 2 bases, with 21 bases lying between them. CDR1 and CDR2 (germline): DFQATT, SNEGSKA (reference sequence). This CDR3 is 17 amino acids long. In DNA, the CDR3 is TGCAGTGCTAGATCCCTTAGACCGACGCTAACGAACTATGGCTACACCTTC. Translation: CSARSLRPTLTNYGYTF.

DNA for the CDR3: TGCAGTGCTAGAGATCCCTCCCGGGGACCAGCCTACGAGCAGTACTTC. Its protein product is CSARDPSRGPAYEQYF. V gene TRBV20-1 combines with J gene TRBJ2-7; D tentatively reads TRBD1 or TRBD2 (5 bases each). V lost 0 bases, J lost 2 bases, and 17 bases lay in between. CDR3 size: 16 residues. Germline CDR1 DFQATT, CDR2 SNEGSKA (reference sequence).

The chain couples TRBV7-2 to TRBJ2-5, with TRBD2 matching over 7 bases. The CDR3 totals 17 residues. Germline V gives CDR1 SGHTA, CDR2 FQGNSA. The V segment lost 3 bases and the J segment 7 bases; nucleotides outside the gene matches: 17. The CDR3 sequence is CASSFPPAGLGSRTQYF. CDR3 bases: TGTGCCAGCAGCTTCCCCCCCGCCGGACTAGGATCCCGGACCCAGTACTTC.

This clonotype was seen more than once but under ten times. The chain joins TRBV7-2 to TRBJ2-7; no clear D. This CDR3 has 12 residues. Trimming pared 5 bases from V and 7 bases from J, leaving 12 bases between. Germline-derived CDR1 and CDR2 are SGHTA and FQGNSA. The CDR3 sequence: CASSLPSQEQYF. In nucleotides, the CDR3 is TGTGCCAGCAGCCTACCCTCGCAGGAGCAGTACTTC.

The chain employs TRBV30 and TRBJ2-3; D not resolved. The CDR3 sequence is 15 residues long. The V and J ends lost 0 bases and 2 bases respectively, with 12 bases between them. CDR1 and CDR2 from the germline V gene are GTSNPN and SVGIG (reference sequence). CDR3 sequence: CAWSVGLDFTDTQYF. In DNA, the CDR3 is TGTGCCTGGAGTGTTGGCCTGGATTTCACAGATACGCAGTATTTT.

This clonotype was recorded a few times. The chain combines TRBV4-3 with TRBJ2-1, with TRBD2 matching over 7 bases. J gave up 8 bases and V 3 bases, and 10 bases lay outside the gene matches. The CDR3 totals 15 residues. Germline CDR1 reads LGHNA; CDR2 reads YSLEER. In nucleotides, the CDR3 is TGCGCCAGCAGCCAGCCCGGGACTATAGTATATGAGCAGTTCTTC. As protein: CASSQPGTIVYEQFF.

This clonotype turned up a few times. The chain employs TRBV11-2 and TRBJ2-6; tentative D call: TRBD1 (6 bases). Germline values: CDR1 SGHAT, CDR2 FQNNGV. The CDR3 loop spans 20 amino acids. V lost 0 bases, J lost 0 bases, and 18 bases lay in between. CDR3 sequence reads: CASSLDNLGQLLSGANVLTF. The CDR3 coding sequence is TGTGCCAGCAGCTTAGATAATCTCGGACAGCTCCTCTCTGGGGCCAACGTCCTGACTTTC. The full variable domain, completed using reference TRBV11-2 and TRBJ2-6, is EAGVAQSPRYKIIEKRQSVAFWCNPISGHATLYWYQQILGQGPKLLIQFQNNGVVDDSQLPKDRFSAERLKGVDSTLKIQPAKLEDSAVYLCASSLDNLGQLLSGANVLTFGAGSRLTVL.